The 2 T cell receptor beta chains in this list originate from one sample, sequenced in a study of cytomegalovirus exposure and HLA in healthy donors. PCR involved 60 Vbeta and 13 Jbeta primers. Sequenced by immunoSEQ multiplex PCR; TCRdb stores in-frame clones only, minus some. This sample has 150,000 to 200,000 clones, with 70% to 80% found just once. The sequenced sample consisted of PBMCs. The receptor source for this set is a woman in her 50s in good health and CMV-seronegative.

This chain links TRBV6-1 with TRBJ2-1; D not resolved. The CDR3 loop spans 16 amino acids. Germline V gene sequence: CDR1 MNHNS, CDR2 SASEGT. V lost 4 bases to trimming and J lost 0 bases, with 13 bases between them. In DNA, the CDR3 is TGTGCCAGCAGTGCCCTAGATCGAAGCTCCTACAATGAGCAGTTCTTC. Residues: CASSALDRSSYNEQFF.

The chain joins TRBV7-9 to TRBJ2-1; 10 nucleotides line up with TRBD1. Unmatched junction bases numbered 4, after V lost 1 base and J lost 1 base. There are 17 residues in the CDR3. The germline gives CDR1 SEHNR, CDR2 FQNEAQ (reference sequence). The CDR3 region has the DNA TGTGCCAGCAGCTTAGAGCTGGGACAGGGGTCCTACAATGAGCAGTTCTTC. This encodes CASSLELGQGSYNEQFF.